This T cell receptor beta chain appears in the sequencing data of a study of T-cell reconstitution after alpha-beta-depleted transplantation in children. Overall study results and limits: The authors attributed T-cell counts and diversity one year after transplant mostly to newly produced T cells.

Notes on this clonotype: Its matching antigen is unknown.

Germline V gives CDR1 MDHEN, CDR2 SYDVKM. This CDR3 region has 16 residues. Trimming shortened V by 3 bases and J by 1 base, and 14 bases separated the two germline ends. It was with unique molecular identifiers that the TCRbeta library was prepared. TCRdb called the PCR reads again in MiXCR, with one record for every CDR3 protein. The repertoire consists of approximately 130,000 distinct CDR3 sequences, with approximately 8.7% occurring once and the leading ten covering more than 20%. Sequenced here: PBMCs, mostly from graft donor cells, sampled 180 days after TCRalphabeta/CD19-depleted stem cell transplant. The chain recombines TRBV28 with TRBJ2-3; a possible D gene is TRBD1 (6 bases). The source of this sequence is a girl under two years old who had a stem cell transplant for combined immunodeficiency, so the T cells may come from the graft donor. This CDR3 reads CASSLPGQYRTDTQYF. In DNA form, the CDR3 reads TGTGCCAGCAGTTTGCCAGGACAGTACCGCACAGATACGCAGTATTTT.